The 10 T cell receptor beta chains below all came from one sample that was sequenced in a study of blood T cell repertoires in COVID-19. The protocol was immunoSEQ multiplex PCR, while the TCRdb copy is restricted to in-frame clones and leaves out a portion. The sample holds about 120,000 clones, 70% to 90% seen once. The sequencing input was peripheral blood. These receptor sequences come from a woman older than 75 with acute or convalescent COVID-19.

The chain links TRBV21-1 to TRBJ2-7; TRBD2 was called by the table and not checked on the DNA. TRBV21-1 is recorded as a pseudogene. The CDR3 covers 14 residues. The CDR3 protein is CACVYLGRAYEQYF. CDR3 coding DNA: TGTGCCTGCGTTTATCTGGGGAGGGCCTACGAGCAGTACTTC.

The chain is built from TRBV9 and TRBJ2-3; 9 nucleotides align to TRBD2. There are 16 residues in the CDR3. Germline V gives CDR1 SGDLS, CDR2 YYNGEE. With V trimmed by 0 bases and J by 4 bases, 6 bases remained unmatched. CDR3: CASSVGSAGGADTQYF. The CDR3, as DNA: TGTGCCAGCAGCGTAGGAAGTGCGGGGGGGGCAGATACGCAGTATTTT.

This clone was found a few times. This sequence joins TRBV4-2 and TRBJ1-1; TRBD1 is a possible D gene (6 bases). The CDR3 length is 15 residues. Germline CDR1 reads LGHNA; CDR2 reads YNFKEQ. The V end was cut by 3 bases, the J end by 4 bases, with 15 bases between. The CDR3: CASSQMWGRATEAFF. The DNA for the CDR3 is TGTGCCAGCAGCCAGATGTGGGGGCGGGCCACTGAAGCTTTCTTT.

The chain is built from TRBV19 and TRBJ1-2, with no clear D. Trimming removed 1 base from V and 7 bases from J, with 16 bases in between. Germline V gene lookup returns CDR1 LNHDA and CDR2 SQIVND (reference sequence). The CDR3 sequence is 15 residues long. CDR3 sequence reads: CASSIGEAESGGYTF. CDR3 in DNA: TGTGCCAGTAGTATAGGAGAGGCCGAGAGTGGTGGCTACACCTTC.

The chain has TRBV15 and TRBJ1-2; D remains unclear. The V gene lost 8 bases and the J gene lost 2 bases, with 15 bases spanning the gap. This CDR3 is built from 14 residues. Germline V lookup: CDR1 LNHNV, CDR2 YYDKDF (reference sequence). CDR3 in DNA: TGTGCCACCTCAGCACGAGGGCTCAACTATGGCTACACCTTC. As protein: CATSARGLNYGYTF.

This chain's CDR3 is CASRSESSYEQYF. The DNA of the CDR3 is TGTGCCAGCCGTTCGGAGAGCTCCTACGAGCAGTACTTC. The V and J genes are TRBV9 and TRBJ2-7; D call uncertain. V was pared by 7 bases and J by 0 bases, with 11 bases between. Germline V CDR1 and CDR2: SGDLS, YYNGEE. The CDR3 extends over 13 amino acids.

This chain joins TRBV19 and TRBJ1-4; D is ambiguous. V was clipped by 7 bases and J by 8 bases, with 23 bases between them. CDR1 and CDR2 (germline): LNHDA, SQIVND (reference sequence). The CDR3 extends over 16 amino acids. The CDR3, as DNA: TGTGCCAGTAACAGCTTAGCCCGAATCGGGGTGGAAAAACTGTTTTTT. Its protein product is CASNSLARIGVEKLFF.

The CDR3 region is CASSSSRTGKGEQYF. In DNA form, the CDR3 reads TGTGCCAGCAGTTCCTCAAGGACAGGAAAAGGCGAGCAGTACTTC. This rearrangement joins TRBV6-5 to TRBJ2-7; 7 bases map to TRBD1. The CDR3 contains 15 residues. CDR1 and CDR2 (germline): MNHEY, SVGAGI. V lost 4 bases and J lost 6; bases outside the gene matches: 12.

The table lists this clone with a count of one. This chain uses TRBV10-3 with TRBJ2-1; D perhaps matches TRBD2 (5 bases). This CDR3 is 14 amino acids long. V lost 2 bases to trimming and J lost 10 bases, with 15 bases between them. Germline values: CDR1 ENHRY, CDR2 SYGVKD. The CDR3 region is CAISESEGLDEQFF. The CDR3 DNA follows: TGTGCCATCAGTGAGAGTGAGGGCCTTGACGAGCAGTTCTTC.

The chain employs TRBV19 and TRBJ2-1; D possibly corresponds to TRBD2 (5 bases). Between the trimmed V and J ends, which lost 1 base and 12 bases, there was a span of 13 bases. CDR3 size: 13 residues. In germline, CDR1 is LNHDA, CDR2 SQIVND (reference sequence). The CDR3 is CASSIAGRGWQFF. CDR3 nucleotides: TGTGCCAGTAGTATAGCTGGCCGGGGTTGGCAGTTCTTC. Using reference TRBV19 and TRBJ2-1 for the parts outside the CDR3, the full variable domain is DGGITQSPKYLFRKEGQNVTLSCEQNLNHDAMYWYRQDPGQGLRLIYYSQIVNDFQKGDIAEGYSVSREKKESFPLTVTSAQKNPTAFYLCASSIAGRGWQFFGPGTRLTVL.